The next 19 T cell receptor beta chains were all read from a single sample in a study of blood T cells in healthy people across ages. A second PCR, run for roughly 7 to 12 cycles, used a sample-barcoded 5' primer plus a J-beta primer mix. TCRdb re-called the 5' RACE reads with MiXCR, one entry per CDR3 protein. The data show around 600,000 distinct CDR3 sequences, about 45% seen once. The sequenced sample was blood. The receptors shown here come from a man older than 75 in good health.

This clonotype has a single count. The chain couples TRBV7-2 to TRBJ2-1, with TRBD1 as a possible D gene (6 bases). Germline values: CDR1 SGHTA, CDR2 FQGNSA. Between the trimmed V and J ends, which lost 5 bases and 7 bases, there was a span of 15 bases. CDR3 size: 14 residues. CDR3 sequence reads: CASSVGAGENEQFF. The CDR3 DNA follows: TGTGCCAGCAGCGTAGGGGCAGGGGAGAATGAGCAGTTCTTC.

This rearrangement joins TRBV6-5 to TRBJ1-1; D is undetermined. V was trimmed by 7 bases and J by 3 bases, leaving 15 bases between them. The CDR3 runs 14 residues. Germline V CDR1 and CDR2: MNHEY, SVGAGI. CDR3 loop: CASTRIHGDTEAFF. The CDR3 DNA is TGTGCCAGCACCAGGATTCATGGCGACACTGAAGCTTTCTTT.

This clonotype was seen a few times. The chain recombines TRBV7-2 with TRBJ2-1; D unresolved. The CDR3 totals 14 residues. V was cut by 4 bases and J by 9 bases, with 16 bases left in between. Per the germline V gene, CDR1 is SGHTA and CDR2 is FQGNSA. The CDR3 protein is CASSSLIAAGEQFF. The CDR3, as DNA: TGTGCCAGCAGCTCTTTAATAGCAGCTGGTGAGCAGTTCTTC.

The chain is built from TRBV6-6 and TRBJ1-1, with no clear D. CDR3 length: 14 amino acids. Germline assignment: CDR1 MNHNY and CDR2 SVGAGI (reference sequence). V gave up 0 bases and J gave up 0 bases, with 5 bases separating them. In DNA form, the CDR3 reads TGTGCCAGCAGTTACTCGCAGTTGAACACTGAAGCTTTCTTT. Translating it yields CASSYSQLNTEAFF.

The rearrangement joins TRBV10-3 to TRBJ2-5; 9 positions agree with TRBD1. The CDR3 totals 16 residues. Germline CDR1 reads ENHRY; CDR2 reads SYGVKD. V was pared by 4 bases and J by 4 bases, with 10 bases of the junction left unmatched. CDR3 region: CAISGTGATEGETQYF. As DNA, the CDR3 is TGTGCCATCAGTGGGACAGGGGCGACAGAGGGAGAGACCCAGTACTTC.

As to this clonotype: The junction and the germline gene differ at one end; a read error may be behind it. CDR3 sequence (DNA): TGTGCCAGCAGCTTACAGGCCTATGGCTACACCTTT. As protein: CASSLQAYGYTF. This chain joins TRBV7-9 and TRBJ1-2; no reliable D call. Germline values: CDR1 SEHNR, CDR2 FQNEAQ (reference sequence). The CDR3 length is 12 residues.

This chain links TRBV20-1 with TRBJ2-1; D call uncertain. The CDR3 consists of 14 residues. The V and J ends lost 3 bases and 0 bases respectively, with 9 bases between them. Germline V gives CDR1 DFQATT, CDR2 SNEGSKA (reference sequence). The CDR3 here is CSASLRNSYNEQFF. DNA for the CDR3: TGCAGTGCTAGCTTGCGGAACTCCTACAATGAGCAGTTCTTC.

The chain is built from TRBV7-2 and TRBJ2-5; D may be TRBD1 (6 bases). The germline V gene has CDR1 SGHTA and CDR2 FQGNSA. This CDR3 comprises 14 residues. The V and J ends lost 5 bases and 1 base respectively, with 11 bases between them. CDR3 protein: CASSPTGPQETQYF. The DNA for the CDR3 is TGTGCCAGCAGCCCTACAGGGCCCCAAGAGACCCAGTACTTC.

The V and J genes are TRBV20-1 and TRBJ2-7; D might be TRBD2 (5 bases). The CDR3 runs to 14 residues. V lost 3 bases and J 5 bases, leaving 17 bases between the germline ends. Germline values: CDR1 DFQATT, CDR2 SNEGSKA (reference sequence). CDR3 in DNA: TGCAGTGCTAGCTGGAGAAGGCCGGGAAACGAGCAGTACTTC. Amino acids: CSASWRRPGNEQYF.

The rearrangement links TRBV7-2 to TRBJ1-2; D is perhaps TRBD1 (5 bases). The germline gives CDR1 SGHTA, CDR2 FQGNSA. CDR3 length: 13 amino acids. Deletions cut 4 bases from V and 4 bases from J, with 10 bases between. CDR3 region: CASSSHRTYGYTF. The DNA of the CDR3 is TGTGCCAGCAGCTCGCACAGGACCTATGGCTACACCTTC.

Regarding this clonotype: This may be a read error, as it is one base from a much larger clone. The chain recombines TRBV12-3 or TRBV12-4 with TRBJ2-6; tentatively, D is TRBD1 (5 bases). CDR3 length: 14 residues. The CDR3 spells CASSPSSGANVPTF. DNA for the CDR3: TGTGCCAGCAGTCCCAGCTCTGGGGCCAACGTCCCGACTTTC.

A word on this clonotype: Being one base from a much bigger clone, this may be a read error. This chain joins TRBV29-1 and TRBJ2-4, with D unclear. The J call could be wrong; TRBJ2-7 is a better fit for the DNA end. Germline CDR1 SQVTM, CDR2 ANQGSEA. The CDR3 totals 12 residues. The CDR3 loop reads CSIVEETYEQYF. The CDR3 nucleotides read TGCAGCATCGTAGAAGAAACCTACGAGCAGTACTTC.

This clonotype appeared a few times. The J gene is TRBJ1-2, the V gene TRBV20-1, with D uncertain. V lost 0 bases and J lost 8, with 13 bases in between. The CDR3 totals 13 residues. Germline V lookup: CDR1 DFQATT, CDR2 SNEGSKA (reference sequence). The CDR3 DNA reads TGCAGTGCTAGAGAGTCGATCACACGGGGCTACACCTTC. Amino acids: CSARESITRGYTF.

J is TRBJ1-2 and V is TRBV15; 7 nucleotides match TRBD1. Germline assignment: CDR1 LNHNV and CDR2 YYDKDF (reference sequence). The CDR3 is made up of 15 amino acids. V lost 0 bases, J lost 8 bases, and 9 bases stayed unmatched. The CDR3 loop reads CATSRDPGGEGGYTF. CDR3 bases: TGTGCCACCAGCAGAGATCCAGGGGGGGAAGGCGGCTACACCTTC.

The DNA of the CDR3 is TGCGCCAGCAGCTTGGCCGGGAGCAACAATGAGCAGTTCTTC. This translates into CASSLAGSNNEQFF. This chain links TRBV5-1 with TRBJ2-1; maybe TRBD2 (6 bases). The CDR3 length is 14 residues. Germline values: CDR1 SGHRS, CDR2 YFSETQ. V lost 0 bases to trimming and J lost 5 bases, with 9 bases between them.

Of note for this clonotype: Possible read error: a much larger clone is one base away. The DNA of the CDR3 is TGTGCCAGCAGTTACAACACCCCCTCAGAACGGGGCGAGCAGTACTTC. This translates into CASSYNTPSERGEQYF. This chain links TRBV6-6 with TRBJ2-5; perhaps TRBD2 as D (5 bases). The J call may be incorrect, as the DNA end agrees better with TRBJ2-7. There are 16 residues in the CDR3. Germline V gene lookup returns CDR1 MNHNY and CDR2 SVGAGI (reference sequence).

In this sample, this clonotype turned up a few times. V and J are TRBV20-1 and TRBJ2-5; D may be TRBD2 (5 bases). CDR1 is DFQATT, CDR2 SNEGSKA, per germline (reference sequence). The CDR3 loop spans 15 amino acids. V was pared by 1 base and J by 6 bases, with 18 bases between. CDR3 sequence (DNA): TGCAGTGCTAGAGCGCCCGGTTCGCCCGGGAAGACCCAGTACTTC. Translated: CSARAPGSPGKTQYF.

This clonotype has a count of ten or more. The V and J genes are TRBV6-6 and TRBJ2-1, with D possibly TRBD2 on 5 matching bases. Looked up from germline, CDR1 is MNHNY and CDR2 is SVGAGI (reference sequence). This CDR3 region has 15 residues. Trimming stripped 5 bases from V and 0 bases from J, with 11 bases between. CDR3 coding DNA: TGTGCCAGCAGTGAGGGCAGGAGCTCCTACAATGAGCAGTTCTTC. Translated, it gives CASSEGRSSYNEQFF.

Many counts were recorded for this clonotype. This rearrangement joins TRBV7-9 to TRBJ1-2; unclear D gene. Trimming pared 5 bases from V and 4 bases from J, leaving 17 bases between. Germline lookup yields CDR1 SEHNR and CDR2 FQNEAQ (reference sequence). CDR3 length equals 15 residues. In nucleotides, the CDR3 is TGTGCCAGCAGCGCTAACGGGGATTCAGGCTATGGCTACACCTTC. Translated, it gives CASSANGDSGYGYTF.